This TCR beta chain was profiled in a study of coeliac disease. Losses at the gene ends were 2 bases for V and 5 bases for J; bases not matched to a gene: 6. The CDR3 length is 14 residues. Germline CDR1 and CDR2: SGHRS and YFSETQ. Only in-frame clones appear in the TCRdb table, and some are missing; sequencing was by immunoSEQ multiplex PCR. The repertoire holds about 380 clones, with about 60% as singletons. This sequence was found in a woman aged 45-59 years with celiac disease on a gluten-free diet. What was sequenced was intraepithelial lymphocytes from the gut. The gene calls are TRBV5-1 and TRBJ1-1; 7 bases are shared with TRBD1. CDR3 bases: TGCGCCAGCAGCTTAAACAGGGGTTGGACTGAAGCTTTCTTT. Its translation: CASSLNRGWTEAFF.